What follows is one T cell receptor (beta chain) and its context. Germline-derived CDR1 and CDR2 are LGHNA and YNFKEQ. CDR3 size: 15 residues. The V end was cut by 1 base, the J end by 8 bases, with 14 bases between. This entry comes from a study of cytomegalovirus exposure and HLA in healthy donors. The PCR contained 60 Vbeta and 13 Jbeta primers. TCRdb's table, derived via immunoSEQ multiplex PCR, lists solely in-frame clones and lacks some. The data contain 89,000 or so clones, roughly 73% of them singletons. This clonotype originated in a boy aged 5-17 years in good health and CMV-seronegative. The source material was PBMCs. The chain has TRBV4-2 and TRBJ1-4; tentative D call: TRBD1 (5 bases). The CDR3 sequence: CASSQVPPREEKLFF. The CDR3 bases are TGTGCCAGCAGCCAAGTCCCCCCCAGGGAAGAAAAACTGTTTTTT.